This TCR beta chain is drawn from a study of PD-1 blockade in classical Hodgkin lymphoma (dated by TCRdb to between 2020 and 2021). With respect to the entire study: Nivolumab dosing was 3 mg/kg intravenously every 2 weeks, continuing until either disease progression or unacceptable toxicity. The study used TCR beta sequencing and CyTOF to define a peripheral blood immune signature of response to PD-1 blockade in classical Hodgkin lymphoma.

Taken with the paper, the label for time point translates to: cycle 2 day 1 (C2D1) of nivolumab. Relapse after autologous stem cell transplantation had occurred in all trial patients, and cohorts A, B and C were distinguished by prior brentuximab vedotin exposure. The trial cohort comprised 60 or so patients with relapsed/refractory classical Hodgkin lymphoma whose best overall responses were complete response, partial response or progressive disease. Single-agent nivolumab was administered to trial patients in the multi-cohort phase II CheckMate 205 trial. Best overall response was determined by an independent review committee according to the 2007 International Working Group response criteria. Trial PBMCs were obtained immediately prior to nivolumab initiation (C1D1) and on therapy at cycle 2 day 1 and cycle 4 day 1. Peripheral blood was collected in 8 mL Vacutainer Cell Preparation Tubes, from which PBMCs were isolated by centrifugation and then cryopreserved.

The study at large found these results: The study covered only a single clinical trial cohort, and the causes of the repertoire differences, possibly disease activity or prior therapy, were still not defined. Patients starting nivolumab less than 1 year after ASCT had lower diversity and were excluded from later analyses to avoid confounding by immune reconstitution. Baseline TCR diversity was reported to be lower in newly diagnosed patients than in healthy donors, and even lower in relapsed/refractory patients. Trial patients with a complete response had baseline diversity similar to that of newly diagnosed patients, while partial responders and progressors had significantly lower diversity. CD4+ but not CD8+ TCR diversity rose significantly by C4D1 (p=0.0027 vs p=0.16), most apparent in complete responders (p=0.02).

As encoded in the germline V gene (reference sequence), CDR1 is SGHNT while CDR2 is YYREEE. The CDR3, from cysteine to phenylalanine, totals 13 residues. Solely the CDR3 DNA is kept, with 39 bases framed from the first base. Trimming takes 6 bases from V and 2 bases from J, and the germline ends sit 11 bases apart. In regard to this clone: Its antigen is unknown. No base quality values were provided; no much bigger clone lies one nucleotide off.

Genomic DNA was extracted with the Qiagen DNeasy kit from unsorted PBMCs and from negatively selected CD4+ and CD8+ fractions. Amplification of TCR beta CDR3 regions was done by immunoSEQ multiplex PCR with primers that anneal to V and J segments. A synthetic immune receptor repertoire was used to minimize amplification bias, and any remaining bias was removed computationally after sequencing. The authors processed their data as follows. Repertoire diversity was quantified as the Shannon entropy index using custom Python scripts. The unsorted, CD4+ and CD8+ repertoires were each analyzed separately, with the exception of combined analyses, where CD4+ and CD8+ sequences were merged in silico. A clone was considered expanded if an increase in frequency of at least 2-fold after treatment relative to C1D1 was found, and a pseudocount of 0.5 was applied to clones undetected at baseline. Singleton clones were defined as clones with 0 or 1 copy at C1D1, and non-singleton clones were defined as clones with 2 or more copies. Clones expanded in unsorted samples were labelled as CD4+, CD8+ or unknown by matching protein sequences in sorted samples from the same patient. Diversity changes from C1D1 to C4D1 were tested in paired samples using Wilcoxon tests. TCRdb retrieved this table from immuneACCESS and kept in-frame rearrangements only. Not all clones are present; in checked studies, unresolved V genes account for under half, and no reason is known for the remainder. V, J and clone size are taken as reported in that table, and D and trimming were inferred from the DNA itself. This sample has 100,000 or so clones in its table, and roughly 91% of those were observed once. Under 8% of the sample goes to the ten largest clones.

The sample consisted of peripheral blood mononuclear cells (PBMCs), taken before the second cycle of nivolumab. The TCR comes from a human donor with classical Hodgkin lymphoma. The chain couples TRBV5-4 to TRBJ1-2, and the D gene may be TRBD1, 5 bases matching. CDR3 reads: CASTVDSNYGYTF. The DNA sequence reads TGTGCCAGCACCGTAGACAGCAACTATGGCTACACCTTC.